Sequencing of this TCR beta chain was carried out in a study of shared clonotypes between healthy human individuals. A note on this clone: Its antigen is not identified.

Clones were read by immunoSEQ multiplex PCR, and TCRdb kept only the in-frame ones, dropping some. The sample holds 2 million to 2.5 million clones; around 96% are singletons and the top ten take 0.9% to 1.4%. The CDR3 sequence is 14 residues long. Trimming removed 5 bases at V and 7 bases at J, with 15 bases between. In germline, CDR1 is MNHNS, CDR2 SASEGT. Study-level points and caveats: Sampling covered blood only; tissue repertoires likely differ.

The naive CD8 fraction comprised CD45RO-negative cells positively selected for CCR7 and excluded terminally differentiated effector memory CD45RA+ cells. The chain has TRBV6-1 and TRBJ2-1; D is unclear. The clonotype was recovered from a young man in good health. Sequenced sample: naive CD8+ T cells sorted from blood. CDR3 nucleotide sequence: TGTGCCAGCAGTAAATGGACGCCGGAGAATGAGCAGTTCTTC. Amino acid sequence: CASSKWTPENEQFF.